Following are 7 T cell receptor beta chains from one sample sequenced in a study of blood T cell repertoires in COVID-19. The data were produced by immunoSEQ multiplex PCR, yet TCRdb's version contains in-frame clones alone and is incomplete. The table includes about 230,000 clones, 83% detected once. The sequenced material came from peripheral blood. These TCRs come from a woman aged 65 to 85 with active or convalescent COVID-19.

This clone occurred once. This chain links TRBV3-1 (or the pseudogene TRBV3-2) with TRBJ2-1; possibly TRBD2 for D (6 bases). Germline CDR1 reads LGHDT; CDR2 reads YNNKEL (reference sequence). The CDR3 has 13 residues. V lost 3 bases and J 10 bases, leaving 13 bases between the germline ends. As DNA, the CDR3 is TGTGCCAGCAGCCAGCCGGGAGCTCGGGAGCAGTTCTTC. Protein sequence: CASSQPGAREQFF.

The V and J genes are TRBV2 and TRBJ1-1, with a possible D match to TRBD1 (6 bases). V was cut by 6 bases and J by 2 bases, with 10 bases left in between. Germline assignment: CDR1 SNHLY and CDR2 FYNNEI. The CDR3 is 13 residues long. The CDR3 here is CASSGQYNTEAFF. The CDR3 coding sequence is TGTGCCAGCAGCGGACAGTACAACACTGAAGCTTTCTTT.

The chain carries TRBV3-1 (or the pseudogene TRBV3-2) and TRBJ2-5; 10 nucleotides agree with TRBD2. The CDR3 is 17 amino acids. V shed 0 bases and J 5 bases; nucleotides not matched to a gene: 9. Germline V CDR1 and CDR2: LGHDT, YNNKEL (reference sequence). CDR3 region: CASSQDLSGRAGETQYF. For the CDR3, the DNA is TGTGCCAGCAGCCAAGATTTAAGCGGGAGGGCCGGGGAGACCCAGTACTTC.

This rearrangement joins TRBV5-4 to TRBJ1-6, with TRBD1 identical over 8 bases. This CDR3 is 15 amino acids long. Losses at the gene ends were 1 base for V and 9 bases for J; bases not matched to a gene: 6. Germline loops: CDR1 SGHNT, CDR2 YYREEE (reference sequence). Written as DNA, the CDR3 is TGTGCCAGCAGCTTGAGGGCAGGGGGCGGTTCACCCCTCCACTTT. Its protein product is CASSLRAGGGSPLHF.

A single count supports this clone. The rearrangement links TRBV5-4 to TRBJ1-3; tentative D call: TRBD1 (6 bases). Trimming cost V 2 bases and J 0 bases, with 15 bases left between them. There are 17 residues in the CDR3. Germline CDR1 SGHNT, CDR2 YYREEE (reference sequence). The CDR3 coding sequence is TGTGCCAGCAGCTTCAACCCCAGGGGAGACTCTGGAAACACCATATATTTT. It specifies CASSFNPRGDSGNTIYF. Drawing the rest from reference TRBV5-4 and TRBJ1-3, the complete variable domain is ETGVTQSPTHLIKTRGQQVTLRCSSQSGHNTVSWYQQALGQGPQFIFQYYREEENGRGNFPPRFSGLQFPNYSSELNVNALELDDSALYLCASSFNPRGDSGNTIYFGEGSWLTVV.

This sequence joins TRBV6-5 and TRBJ1-5, with D maybe TRBD1 (5 bases). The CDR3 is 13 amino acids. Trimming left V 2 bases short and J 7 bases short, with 9 bases between. Per germline, CDR1 MNHEY and CDR2 SVGAGI. The CDR3 sequence: CASSYRGGQPQHF. CDR3 nucleotides: TGTGCCAGCAGTTACAGGGGTGGCCAGCCCCAGCATTTT.

This rearrangement joins TRBV30 to TRBJ1-6; possibly TRBD1 for D (5 bases). The CDR3 loop spans 17 amino acids. Trimming left V 3 bases short and J 5 bases short, with 20 bases between. In germline, CDR1 is GTSNPN, CDR2 SVGIG (reference sequence). As DNA, the CDR3 is TGTGCCTGGAGCCTAGGGAGGGTCTCCAGGGATAATTCACCCCTCCACTTT. Its translation: CAWSLGRVSRDNSPLHF.